Listed below are T cell receptor beta chains from one sample, sequenced in a study of blood T cell repertoires in COVID-19. Produced via immunoSEQ multiplex PCR; TCRdb's table is partial and in-frame only. The table shows more than 95,000 clones, with over 75% occurring only once. Material: peripheral blood. The source of these receptors is a man in his sixties with acute or convalescent COVID-19. Both conserved end residues are part of each CDR3. The D gene is left open where the match is weak. Clone size is stated in some rows and not others, as once, few, many or a class when expanded.

cdr3_length	d_call	clone_size	v_call	j_call	cdr3_aa	cdr3_nt
14	.	.	TRBV5-1	TRBJ1-6	CASSLLRQNSPLHF	TGCGCCAGCAGCTTGCTACGACAGAATTCACCCCTCCACTTT
14	.	.	TRBV11-1	TRBJ2-7	CASSPYMGTYEQYF	TGTGCCAGCAGCCCGTACATGGGCACCTACGAGCAGTACTTC
13	.	few	TRBV5-1	TRBJ2-5	CASSVSVQETQYF	TGCGCCAGCTCGGTTTCGGTACAAGAGACCCAGTACTTC
15	.	.	TRBV5-6	TRBJ1-6	CASSSFDRLNSPLHF	TGTGCCAGCAGCTCTTTTGATAGATTGAATTCACCCCTCCACTTT
17	TRBD1	.	TRBV29-1	TRBJ2-5	CSVEAGVAGGSQETQYF	TGCAGCGTTGAAGCGGGCGTGGCAGGGGGTTCCCAAGAGACCCAGTACTTC
14	TRBD1	.	TRBV5-4	TRBJ2-3	CASSPDRAADTQYF	TGTGCCAGCAGCCCTGACAGGGCCGCAGATACGCAGTATTTT
18	TRBD2	.	TRBV7-8	TRBJ2-2	CASSLSVASGSRSGELFF	TGTGCCAGCAGCTTATCGGTGGCTAGCGGGAGTCGAAGCGGGGAGCTGTTTTTT
16	TRBD2	.	TRBV28	TRBJ2-7	CASSPLGLAASYEQYF	TGTGCCAGCAGTCCCCTCGGCCTAGCGGCCTCCTACGAGCAGTACTTC
13	.	once	TRBV29-1	TRBJ1-1	CSVTRQQSTEAFF	TGCAGCGTCACCCGACAGCAGAGCACTGAAGCTTTCTTT
15	TRBD1	.	TRBV9	TRBJ1-2	CASSGHRGTNYGYTF	TGTGCCAGCAGCGGTCACAGGGGGACTAACTATGGCTACACCTTC
16	.	.	TRBV19	TRBJ1-3	CASSTRWTVSGNTIYF	TGTGCCAGTAGTACCCGCTGGACAGTCTCTGGAAACACCATATATTTT
18	TRBD1	.	TRBV3-1/TRBV3-2	TRBJ2-3	CASSPGPGQGIGTDTQYF	TGTGCCAGCAGCCCCGGCCCGGGACAGGGTATTGGCACAGATACGCAGTATTTT
14	.	.	TRBV24-1	TRBJ2-1	CATSEQGGGDEQFF	TGTGCCACCAGTGAGCAGGGAGGGGGGGATGAGCAGTTCTTC
14	.	few	TRBV6-5	TRBJ2-1	CASQRVGGGNEQFF	TGTGCCAGCCAGAGGGTGGGAGGTGGAAATGAGCAGTTCTTC
14	.	.	TRBV6-5	TRBJ1-2	CASSYSRRFYGYTF	TGTGCCAGCAGTTACTCGAGGCGGTTCTATGGCTACACCTTC
15	TRBD2	.	TRBV24-1	TRBJ2-1	CATSESGTIYNEQFF	TGTGCCACCAGTGAATCCGGGACTATCTACAATGAGCAGTTCTTC
15	TRBD1	.	TRBV6-1	TRBJ1-5	CASSDPGQGSQPQHF	TGTGCCAGCAGTGATCCGGGACAGGGAAGCCAGCCCCAGCATTTT
13	.	.	TRBV5-1	TRBJ1-6	CASSLAQGGPLHF	TGCGCCAGCAGCTTGGCCCAGGGTGGACCCCTCCACTTT
13	TRBD1	.	TRBV19	TRBJ1-1	CASSQTGATEAFF	TGTGCCAGTAGTCAGACAGGGGCAACTGAAGCTTTCTTT
15	TRBD2	few	TRBV28	TRBJ2-7	CASTLPPSGTHEQYF	TGTGCCAGCACCCTCCCCCCTAGCGGGACCCACGAGCAGTACTTC
14	.	.	TRBV19	TRBJ1-2	CASSGQPGFYGYTF	TGTGCCAGTAGTGGTCAACCAGGGTTCTATGGCTACACCTTC
13	.	.	TRBV6-5	TRBJ2-5	CASKLGARETQYF	TGTGCCAGCAAGTTAGGGGCGCGGGAGACCCAGTACTTC
15	.	.	TRBV2	TRBJ1-5	CASSEGAGRWQPQHF	TGTGCCAGCAGTGAAGGGGCAGGGCGGTGGCAGCCCCAGCATTTT
14	TRBD1	.	TRBV5-4	TRBJ2-7	CASSTGTGLYEQYF	TGTGCCAGCAGCACCGGGACAGGGCTATACGAGCAGTACTTC
15	TRBD2	.	TRBV6-5	TRBJ2-3	CASSYGGRPTDTQYF	TGTGCCAGCAGTTACGGCGGGAGGCCCACAGATACGCAGTATTTT
16	TRBD1	once	TRBV19	TRBJ1-5	CASSTRRDRATQPQHF	TGTGCCAGTAGTACCCGCCGGGACAGGGCGACTCAGCCCCAGCATTTT
14	.	.	TRBV19	TRBJ2-3	CASSRNGRADTQYF	TGTGCCTCTTCCCGTAATGGCCGTGCAGATACGCAGTATTTT
13	TRBD1	few	TRBV7-3	TRBJ2-3	CASSFRQGAIEYF	TGTGCCAGCAGCTTCCGACAGGGGGCGATAGAGTATTTT
16	TRBD1	.	TRBV28	TRBJ1-1	CASSLWTGQSGTEAFF	TGTGCCAGCAGTTTATGGACAGGGCAGAGCGGCACTGAAGCTTTCTTT
13	.	.	TRBV7-9	TRBJ1-2	CASSPLQGVGYTF	TGTGCCAGCAGCCCCCTCCAAGGGGTAGGCTACACCTTC
14	.	once	TRBV18	TRBJ1-1	CASSPGIMNTEAFF	TGTGCCAGCTCACCCGGGATTATGAACACTGAAGCTTTCTTT
13	.	few	TRBV6-4	TRBJ2-3	CASSERDTDTQYF	TGTGCCAGCAGTGAGCGGGACACAGATACGCAGTATTTT
13	.	.	TRBV24-1	TRBJ2-7	CATSDLYSYEQYF	TGTGCCACCAGTGACCTCTATTCCTACGAGCAGTACTTC
14	.	few	TRBV2	TRBJ1-5	CASRGGYSNQPQHF	TGTGCCAGTAGAGGGGGTTATAGCAATCAGCCCCAGCATTTT
15	.	once	TRBV4-1	TRBJ1-3	CASSQEATAGNTIYF	TGCGCCAGCAGCCAAGAGGCGACTGCTGGAAACACCATATATTTT
13	TRBD1	few	TRBV6-5	TRBJ2-7	CASVRQGANEQYF	TGTGCCAGCGTGCGACAGGGGGCAAACGAGCAGTACTTC
15	.	.	TRBV6-5	TRBJ1-1	CASSYSVQGVTEAFF	TGTGCCAGCAGTTACTCGGTGCAGGGTGTCACTGAAGCTTTCTTT
13	TRBD1	few	TRBV29-1	TRBJ1-5	CSVTGGGNQPQHF	TGCAGCGTGACAGGGGGTGGCAATCAGCCCCAGCATTTT
15	.	.	TRBV6-5	TRBJ1-6	CASSSPRGRNSPLHF	TGTGCCAGCAGTTCCCCCCGGGGTAGGAATTCACCCCTCCACTTT
13	TRBD1	once	TRBV6-5	TRBJ1-5	CASGPGGNQPQHF	TGTGCCAGCGGGCCAGGGGGGAATCAGCCCCAGCATTTT
13	.	.	TRBV6-5	TRBJ1-5	CASTPGLNQPQHF	TGTGCCAGCACGCCAGGCCTAAATCAGCCCCAGCATTTT
16	.	few	TRBV5-4	TRBJ2-2	CASSFDSTGGTGELFF	TGTGCCAGCAGCTTTGACTCTACCGGGGGCACCGGGGAGCTGTTTTTT
12	TRBD2	once	TRBV19	TRBJ2-7	CASSAGAIEQYF	TGTGCCAGTAGTGCGGGAGCCATCGAGCAGTACTTC
12	.	.	TRBV5-4	TRBJ2-7	CASSSSSYEQYF	TGTGCCAGCAGCTCCAGCTCCTACGAGCAGTACTTC
14	.	once	TRBV6-5	TRBJ1-2	CASTARRQVYGYTF	TGTGCCAGCACCGCCCGGAGACAGGTCTATGGCTACACCTTC
13	.	once	TRBV28	TRBJ1-2	CASSLGRATGYTF	TGTGCCAGCAGTTTAGGCAGGGCGACTGGCTACACCTTC
16	TRBD2	.	TRBV7-9	TRBJ2-1	CASSPGGRGRGDEQFF	TGTGCCAGCAGCCCCGGTGGGCGCGGGAGGGGGGATGAGCAGTTCTTC
13	.	.	TRBV30	TRBJ2-2	CASQETNTGELFF	TGTGCCTCACAGGAAACGAACACCGGGGAGCTGTTTTTT
14	.	.	TRBV5-1	TRBJ2-7	CASSLGGGTYEQYF	TGCGCCAGCAGCTTGGGGGGCGGGACCTACGAGCAGTACTTC
19	TRBD2	.	TRBV24-1	TRBJ2-1	CATSDLSSGAGLSYNEQFF	TGTGCCACCAGTGATTTGAGTTCAGGAGCGGGACTCTCCTACAATGAGCAGTTCTTC
13	TRBD2	.	TRBV25-1	TRBJ2-1	CASSLAGVNEQFF	TGTGCCAGCAGCTTAGCGGGGGTTAATGAGCAGTTCTTC
16	TRBD1	.	TRBV11-2	TRBJ1-5	CASSPGQGGYNQPQHF	TGTGCCAGCAGCCCTGGACAGGGTGGGTACAATCAGCCCCAGCATTTT
13	.	.	TRBV6-6	TRBJ1-1	CASSYRGGTEAFF	TGTGCCAGCAGTTATCGGGGAGGGACTGAAGCTTTCTTT
19	TRBD2	once	TRBV27	TRBJ2-7	CASSLSNAGREGQGYEQYF	TGTGCCAGCAGTTTATCAAATGCGGGGCGGGAGGGCCAGGGCTACGAGCAGTACTTC
15	.	.	TRBV19	TRBJ1-2	CASSMSIGGNYGYTF	TGTGCCAGTAGTATGTCTATAGGCGGGAACTATGGCTACACCTTC
15	TRBD1	once	TRBV9	TRBJ1-2	CASSGWDRTNYGYTF	TGTGCCAGCAGCGGATGGGACAGGACTAACTATGGCTACACCTTC